A selection of T cell receptor beta chains follows, all from one sample in a study of T cell repertoires in aging, cancer and after chemotherapy. TCRdb passed the multiplex PCR reads through MiXCR, listing each CDR3 protein once. The data hold more than 9,000 distinct CDR3 sequences, with 40% to 45% observed a single time. Sequenced material: blood. The receptor source for this set is a human donor in good health. The CDR3 runs from the conserved cysteine through the conserved F or W. A D gene is named only where the DNA matches it firmly. The size of a clone is reported for some rows only, either as once, few or many, or as a class for expanded clones.

D	size	V	J	CDR3	DNA
-	few	TRBV27	TRBJ1-2	CASSFTSRALSFYTF	TGTGCCAGCAGTTTCACGTCCAGGGCACTGTCTTTTTACACCTTC
TRBD1	-	TRBV30	TRBJ1-3	CAWSWDRAGNTIYF	TGTGCCTGGAGTTGGGACAGGGCTGGAAACACCATATATTTT
TRBD1	-	TRBV28	TRBJ1-4	CASSLPPGQGAQKLFF	TGTGCCAGCAGTCTCCCCCCGGGACAGGGGGCACAAAAACTGTTTTTT
TRBD1	-	TRBV6-1	TRBJ2-7	CASSSPGQGPSQYF	TGTGCCAGCAGTTCCCCGGGACAGGGCCCGTCTCAGTACTTC
-	few	TRBV5-6	TRBJ1-4	CASSLGPDKKLFF	TGTGCCAGCAGCTTAGGCCCCGACAAAAAACTGTTTTTT
-	medium-sized	TRBV6-5	TRBJ1-5	CATRRRVGDQPQHF	TGTGCCACCCGTCGTAGGGTGGGCGATCAGCCCCAGCATTTT
-	-	TRBV6-5	TRBJ2-5	CASSYQGETQYF	TGTGCCAGCAGTTATCAGGGGGAGACCCAGTACTTC
-	-	TRBV30	TRBJ1-6	CACRGEYNSPLHF	TGTGCCTGTAGGGGAGAGTATAATTCACCCCTCCACTTT
TRBD1	-	TRBV25-1	TRBJ2-7	CASSVGTGIYEQYF	TGTGCCAGCAGTGTCGGGACAGGGATCTACGAGCAGTACTTC
-	-	TRBV7-3	TRBJ2-1	CASSLRRNEQFF	TGTGCCAGCAGCTTAAGACGGAATGAGCAGTTCTTC
-	-	TRBV10-1	TRBJ1-3	CASSYSNSKGNTIYF	TGTGCCAGCAGTTACTCTAACTCAAAAGGAAACACCATATATTTT
-	-	TRBV5-1	TRBJ2-1	CASSGGGNEQFF	TGCGCCAGCAGCGGAGGGGGCAATGAGCAGTTCTTC